This T cell receptor beta chain comes out of a study of blood T cells in healthy people across ages. Study-level information: About one barcoded TCR beta cDNA was captured per two T cells.

The second PCR ran roughly 7 to 12 cycles with a sample-barcoded 5' primer and J-beta primers. Unique molecular identifiers of 12 random nucleotides labeled each cDNA. TCRdb itself ran the 5' RACE reads through MiXCR, one entry per CDR3 protein. The sample carries more than 550,000 distinct CDR3 sequences, 22% recorded once. As for this clonotype: Its antigen is currently unknown.

CDR1 and CDR2 from the germline V gene are SGHRS and YFSETQ. Trimming at V came to 2 bases and at J to 8 bases, leaving 7 bases not matched to a gene. The CDR3 consists of 16 residues. Study results and caveats: Estimates of total diversity, which came from one million sequenced T cells, were considered to be underestimates.

This sequence was found in a man aged 70-80 years in good health. Sequencing was done on a sample of blood. The V gene is TRBV5-1, the J gene TRBJ2-2; 12 bases map to TRBD2. CDR3 DNA: TGCGCCAGCAGCTTACTAGCGGGGGGATCGACAGGGGAGCTGTTTTTT. Encoded protein: CASSLLAGGSTGELFF.